The 8 T cell receptor beta chains in this list originate from one sample, sequenced in a study of T cell responses to AZD1222 COVID-19 vaccine (dated by TCRdb to about 2021). Libraries were constructed by the immunoSEQ multiplex PCR assay. TCRdb took this table from immuneACCESS and kept in-frame rearrangements with V and J called. Such tables lack part of the clones; where checked against another copy, unresolved V genes explain under half of the gap, and the rest is unexplained. In all, the sample holds some 170,000 clones, and roughly 94% of those were seen once. In total, the top ten clones hold around 1% of the sample. What the time point label conveys for this sample: about 28 days (+/-7) after the second vaccine dose. The sequencing used peripheral blood, collected 28 days after the second AZD1222 dose. These TCRs come from an adult who received the AZD1222 COVID-19 vaccine.

The chain is built from TRBV9 and TRBJ2-2; 10 positions match TRBD2. V trimming: 3 bases; J trimming: 0 bases; junction bases outside the gene matches: 2. CDR3 length: 16 amino acids. The germline gives CDR1 SGDLS, CDR2 YYNGEE. CDR3 nucleotide sequence: TGTGCCAGCAGCGCACTAGCGGGGACGAACACCGGGGAGCTGTTTTTT. This encodes CASSALAGTNTGELFF.

The rearrangement links TRBV18 to TRBJ1-2; the match to TRBD1 covers 7 bases. V shed 2 bases, J shed 5 bases, and the junction held 8 bases outside the gene matches. The CDR3 extends over 15 amino acids. CDR1 and CDR2 (germline): KGHSH, LQKENI. Written as DNA, the CDR3 is TGTGCCAGCTCACCAACCGGGGACAGCTGGTATGGCTACACCTTC. Its translation is CASSPTGDSWYGYTF.

The chain recombines TRBV10-3 with TRBJ2-1; 7 bases line up with TRBD2. Germline assignment: CDR1 ENHRY and CDR2 SYGVKD. J was trimmed by 5 bases and V by 6 bases; bases with no gene match: 4. This CDR3 region has 13 residues. CDR3 region: CAIRASGNNEQFF. The CDR3 DNA sequence: TGTGCCATCAGGGCTAGCGGAAACAATGAGCAGTTCTTC.

The chain uses TRBV9 and TRBJ1-2, with D possibly being TRBD1 (5 bases). Germline V gives CDR1 SGDLS, CDR2 YYNGEE. The ends were cut back, 4 bases at V and 2 bases at J, with 18 bases in the middle. CDR3 length equals 16 residues. CDR3 sequence: CASSQDPREKNYGYTF. The CDR3 DNA reads TGTGCCAGCAGCCAAGATCCCAGGGAGAAAAACTATGGCTACACCTTC.

This clone turned up a few times. This chain joins TRBV27 and TRBJ1-5; tentative D call: TRBD1 (6 bases). Germline V gene lookup returns CDR1 MNHEY and CDR2 SMNVEV (reference sequence). This CDR3 comprises 13 residues. V was shortened by 9 bases and J by 0 bases, with 9 bases between the two germline ends. The CDR3 nucleotides read TGTGCCAGTGCCAGGGGTAGCAATCAGCCCCAGCATTTT. It yields the protein CASARGSNQPQHF.

This clone was picked up one time. The rearrangement joins TRBV11-2 to TRBJ2-2; 8 bases line up with TRBD2. CDR3 size: 16 residues. V shed 2 bases and J 3 bases; nucleotides not matched to a gene: 5. The germline V gene has CDR1 SGHAT and CDR2 FQNNGV. The CDR3: CASSLFGGADTGELFF. The CDR3, as DNA: TGTGCCAGCAGCTTATTCGGGGGGGCCGACACCGGGGAGCTGTTTTTT.

Note on this clone: At the DNA level, this CDR3 is encoded by other sequences in the same sample as well. The chain links TRBV5-1 to TRBJ1-2; perhaps TRBD1 as D (5 bases). Trimming cost V 4 bases and J 4 bases, with 17 bases left between them. From germline, CDR1 is SGHRS and CDR2 YFSETQ. CDR3 length: 15 residues. For the CDR3, the DNA is TGCGCCAGCAGCGGGGGTGAGGGCGCAAGCTATGGCTACACCTTC. Its translation is CASSGGEGASYGYTF.

The gene calls are TRBV15 and TRBJ1-5; unclear D gene. This CDR3 region has 16 residues. With 1 base removed from V and 0 bases from J, the gap between germline ends came to 10 bases. Germline lookup yields CDR1 LNHNV and CDR2 YYDKDF (reference sequence). CDR3 amino acids: CATSRVGGYSNQPQHF. Written as DNA, the CDR3 is TGTGCCACCAGCAGAGTAGGTGGGTATAGCAATCAGCCCCAGCATTTT.